This passage covers 12 T cell receptor beta chains from one sample sequenced in a study of T cells expressing NK-cell markers. Following a re-call of the 5' RACE reads, TCRdb has one entry per CDR3 protein and lacks DNA. Across approximately 300 distinct CDR3 sequences, the top ten clones capture more than 95% of the sample. Specimen: blood T cells: a sorted CD56 or NKG2C T cell subset, CD4+ or CD8+ T cells, or bulk PBMC T cells (not recorded which). The receptors stem from a young woman in good health.

This chain joins TRBV15 and TRBJ1-1; TCRdb proposes TRBD1, but this gene call is untestable without DNA. Germline V gene sequence: CDR1 LNHNV, CDR2 YYDKDF (reference sequence). The CDR3 is made up of 15 amino acids. This chain's CDR3 is CATSKRTGLNTEAFF.

The CDR3 here is CASSVRGLAGRYEQYF. The rearrangement links TRBV11-2 to TRBJ2-7; no DNA is available, so the TRBD2 call from TCRdb remains unchecked. CDR1 SGHAT and CDR2 FQNNGV come from the germline V gene. This CDR3 contains 16 residues.

CDR3: CASSYTGGIQETQYF. The rearrangement uses TRBV5-1 and TRBJ2-5; TCRdb's assignment of TRBD2 cannot be checked, as there is no DNA. CDR1 SGHRS and CDR2 YFSETQ come from the germline V gene. The CDR3 consists of 15 residues.

V usage is TRBV25-1 and J usage is TRBJ2-1; TCRdb gives TRBD2 as the D gene, but with no DNA this cannot be confirmed. Germline CDR1 reads MGHDK; CDR2 reads SYGVNS. The CDR3 covers 22 residues. CDR3: CASSDRPKLGAPGLTSYNEQFF.

The rearrangement joins TRBV10-2 to TRBJ1-2; TCRdb designates TRBD1, a call that cannot be tested without DNA. There are 15 residues in the CDR3. Germline loops: CDR1 WSHSY, CDR2 SAAADI. CDR3 residues: CASSKTGKREYGYTF.

The rearrangement links TRBV2 to TRBJ2-1. The CDR3 length is 15 residues. CDR1 is SNHLY and CDR2 is FYNNEI in the germline V gene. This CDR3 reads CASRSIQDPYNEQFF.

CDR3 sequence: CASSLVALAGGLRTDTQYF. The chain uses TRBV5-5 and TRBJ2-3; the D call from TCRdb, TRBD2, cannot be confirmed without DNA. The CDR3 runs 19 residues. Germline CDR1 is SGHKS and CDR2 is YYEKEE (reference sequence).

The chain employs TRBV5-1 and TRBJ1-6; with no DNA, the TCRdb D assignment of TRBD1 cannot be verified. CDR3 length: 15 residues. Looked up from germline, CDR1 is SGHRS and CDR2 is YFSETQ. CDR3 sequence reads: CASSSLHRMISPLHF.

The chain recombines TRBV4-1 with TRBJ2-1; absent DNA, TCRdb's TRBD2 call cannot be checked. The CDR3 covers 15 residues. CDR1 and CDR2 (germline): MGHRA, YSYEKL. This CDR3 is CASSRSGDEYNEQFF.

The chain employs TRBV7-8 and TRBJ2-1; absent DNA, TCRdb's TRBD2 call cannot be checked. CDR1 and CDR2 from the germline V gene are SGHVS and FQNEAQ. The CDR3 sequence is 20 residues long. The CDR3 reads CASSHLAPGLAGGPYNEQFF. Drawing the rest from reference TRBV7-8 and TRBJ2-1, the complete variable domain is GAGVSQSPRYKVAKRGQDVALRCDPISGHVSLFWYQQALGQGPEFLTYFQNEAQLDKSGLPSDRFFAERPEGSVSTLKIQRTQQEDSAVYLCASSHLAPGLAGGPYNEQFFGPGTRLTVL.

This clonotype counts as medium-sized (0.01 to 0.1%) by frequency. The J gene is TRBJ2-3, the V gene TRBV6-5; TCRdb picks TRBD2, but there is no DNA to check that call. CDR1 and CDR2 (germline): MNHEY, SVGAGI. The CDR3 spans 16 residues. CDR3 region: CASSSELAGGPDTQYF.

CDR3 protein: CASSFGGRGRHYGYTF. The chain has TRBV7-2 and TRBJ1-2; TCRdb reports TRBD1, a call that lacks DNA to check it against. CDR3 length: 16 amino acids. From germline, CDR1 is SGHTA and CDR2 FQGNSA.